This T cell receptor beta chain was sequenced during a study of brain T cells in children with intractable seizures. Worth noting for this clone: What it binds is not known.

Looked up from germline, CDR1 is LGHNA and CDR2 is YNFKEQ. There are 15 residues in the CDR3. V lost 3 bases and J 5 bases, leaving 16 bases between the germline ends. The study's findings and limits: Pre-surgery blood may have been undersampled, hiding some clones.

Clones were read by immunoSEQ multiplex PCR, and TCRdb kept only the in-frame ones, dropping some. This table has roughly 120,000 clones, roughly 92% appearing once. This clonotype originated in a boy in the first two years of life with hemimegalencephaly and intractable seizures. J is TRBJ2-5 and V is TRBV4-2, with D maybe TRBD2 (6 bases). The source material was peripheral blood, sampled at surgery. For the CDR3, the DNA is TGTGCCAGCAGCCAGGAGGTGGGCGGAGGGGAGACCCAGTACTTC. It translates to CASSQEVGGGETQYF.